The rows below give T cell receptor beta chains drawn from one sample of a study of breast tumors, draining lymph nodes, adjacent tissues. TCRdb reprocessed the multiplex PCR reads with MiXCR, giving one entry per CDR3 protein. The table records hundreds of thousands of distinct CDR3 sequences, about 32% of them present only once. The sequencing input was axillary lymph node tissue. The receptors shown here come from a female donor with breast cancer. Some clones in this sample may be carry-over from other donors' samples. Both conserved end residues are part of each CDR3. Each record gives: J gene, V gene, clone size, D gene, CDR3 protein, CDR3 DNA. The D gene is left open where the match is weak. Not every row has a clone size; where given, it reads once, few, many or a size class.

>TRBJ2-6|TRBV12-3/TRBV12-4|many|.
CASSPGEPGANVLTF
TGTGCCAGCAGTCCCGGAGAACCTGGGGCCAACGTCCTGACTTTC
>TRBJ1-6|TRBV3-1|many|.
CASSQGGTPRVF
TGTGCCAGCAGCCAAGGTGGGACACCTAGGGTCTTT
>TRBJ2-7|TRBV11-2|many|.
CASSLVRGNEQYF
TGTGCCAGCAGCTTAGTGAGGGGAAACGAGCAGTACTTC
>TRBJ1-1|TRBV30|few|.
CAWSTGRGTEAFF
TGTGCCTGGAGTACGGGAAGGGGCACTGAAGCTTTCTTT
>TRBJ2-7|TRBV19|many|TRBD1
CATRDSTYEQYF
TGTGCCACCCGGGACAGCACCTACGAGCAGTACTTC
>TRBJ1-5|TRBV6-5|.|.
CASSYLPGAQHF
TGTGCCAGCAGTTACCTCCCGGGGGCGCAGCATTTT
>TRBJ2-1|TRBV6-5|.|.
CASSSRSSYNGQFF
TGCGCCAGCAGTTCCAGGAGCTCCTACAATGGGCAGTTCTTC
>TRBJ2-7|TRBV5-5|many|.
CASSVRDISYEQYF
TGTGCCAGCAGCGTCCGGGACATTTCCTACGAGCAGTACTTC
>TRBJ1-2|TRBV7-8|once|TRBD1
CASSLSLQGARGGHTF
TGTGCCAGCAGCTTATCATTGCAGGGGGCGAGAGGCGGCCACACCTTC
>TRBJ1-5|TRBV6-1|.|.
CASLPRVGYGNQPQHF
TGTGCCAGCCTCCCGAGGGTGGGATATGGCAATCAGCCCCAGCATTTT
>TRBJ2-7|TRBV5-1|many|.
CASSSSTATYEQYF
TGCGCCAGCAGTTCGTCGACAGCCACCTACGAGCAGTACTTC
>TRBJ2-2|TRBV4-3|.|TRBD2
CASSTSGRNTGELFF
TGCGCCAGCAGCACTAGCGGGAGGAACACCGGGGAGCTGTTTTTT
>TRBJ1-3|TRBV7-2|many|.
CASSLVGGSGNTIYF
TGTGCCAGCAGCTTAGTGGGGGGCTCTGGAAACACCATATATTTT
>TRBJ2-6|TRBV7-9|.|.
CASSSPRGGANVLTF
TGTGCCAGCAGCTCCCCACGGGGCGGGGCCAACGTCCTGACTTTC
>TRBJ2-3|TRBV6-1|few|.
CASSPPVTPTTDTQYF
TGTGCCAGCAGTCCCCCGGTGACTCCGACCACAGATACGCAGTATTTT
>TRBJ1-4|TRBV12-5|.|TRBD1
CASGKSGQGAIEKLFF
TGTGCTAGTGGTAAATCGGGACAGGGGGCGATTGAAAAACTGTTTTTT
>TRBJ1-5|TRBV19|.|.
CASSIDHMGMTWEQPQHF
TGTGCCAGTAGTATAGATCACATGGGAATGACTTGGGAGCAGCCCCAGCATTTT
>TRBJ2-3|TRBV2|many|.
CASRASYRGTDTQYF
TGTGCCAGCAGGGCCAGTTATAGGGGCACAGATACGCAGTATTTT
>TRBJ2-3|TRBV6-5|few|TRBD2
CASSHVSGRAGDTQYF
TGTGCCAGCAGTCACGTTAGCGGGAGGGCCGGAGATACGCAGTATTTT
>TRBJ2-5|TRBV30|many|.
CAWSVRSGETQYF
TGTGCCTGGAGTGTCAGGTCCGGGGAGACCCAGTACTTC
>TRBJ1-4|TRBV9|many|TRBD1
CASSPPGQGNEKLFF
TGTGCCAGCAGCCCACCCGGACAGGGGAATGAAAAACTGTTTTTT
>TRBJ1-1|TRBV7-9|.|TRBD1
CASSSDRVGTEAFF
TGTGCCAGCAGTTCGGACAGGGTCGGCACTGAAGCTTTCTTT
>TRBJ1-2|TRBV7-2|many|TRBD1
CASRSQGATTF
TGTGCCAGCAGATCTCAGGGGGCTACCACCTTC
>TRBJ2-2|TRBV12-3/TRBV12-4|.|.
CASSPGVRSTGELFF
TGTGCCAGCAGTCCCGGGGTCAGGAGCACCGGGGAGCTGTTTTTT
>TRBJ1-6|TRBV5-6|many|.
CASSFWSSYNSPLHF
TGTGCCAGCAGCTTCTGGAGCAGCTATAATTCACCCCTCCACTTT
>TRBJ2-3|TRBV9|many|TRBD1
CASSGLQGEQRFAPDTQYF
TGTGCCAGCAGCGGATTGCAGGGGGAGCAGCGGTTTGCACCAGATACGCAGTATTTT
>TRBJ2-1|TRBV5-6|many|.
CASSLIGSEQFF
TGTGCCAGCAGCTTGATTGGTTCAGAGCAGTTCTTC
>TRBJ2-2|TRBV20-1|.|.
CSAYTRELFF
TGCAGTGCTTATACCAGGGAGCTGTTTTTT
>TRBJ2-7|TRBV20-1|many|TRBD2
CSARGMAGSGLAEPYEQYF
TGCAGTGCTAGAGGGATGGCAGGGTCCGGACTAGCGGAGCCCTACGAGCAGTACTTC
>TRBJ2-3|TRBV5-1|many|TRBD1
CASSGTGRNTQYF
TGCGCCAGCAGTGGGACAGGAAGGAATACGCAGTATTTT
>TRBJ1-6|TRBV20-1|.|.
CSANRLKGNGSPLHF
TGCAGTGCTAACCGACTGAAGGGTAATGGCTCACCCCTCCACTTT
>TRBJ2-2|TRBV7-9|many|.
CASSSGWGREGFGELFF
TGTGCCAGCAGCTCCGGTTGGGGCAGGGAAGGTTTCGGGGAGCTGTTTTTT
>TRBJ2-6|TRBV5-1|.|TRBD2
CASSFSLAGATWANVLTF
TGCGCCAGCAGCTTTTCCTTAGCGGGAGCCACCTGGGCCAACGTCCTGACTTTC
>TRBJ2-7|TRBV12-3/TRBV12-4|many|TRBD2
CASSARLAGGHEQYF
TGTGCCAGCAGTGCCCGACTAGCGGGAGGTCACGAGCAGTACTTC
>TRBJ2-1|TRBV19|many|.
CASSIATPLLAYNEQFF
TGTGCCAGTAGTATCGCCACTCCCCTTCTTGCCTACAATGAGCAGTTCTTC